This T cell receptor (beta chain) was observed in a study of T cell clonality in common variable immunodeficiency. Germline V CDR1 and CDR2: DFQATT, SNEGSKA (reference sequence). The CDR3 has 12 residues. This clone occurred many times. The read ends 3 residues before the CDR3 terminus; that terminus is restored from the germline J gene. Other DNA sequences of this sample code for an identical CDR3. Profiling relied on immunoSEQ multiplex PCR, and the TCRdb table lists in-frame clones only, not all of them. This sample has tens of thousands of clones and no singletons, with over 2% in the ten largest.

The chain joins TRBV20-1 to TRBJ1-2; maybe TRBD1 (5 bases). The TCR comes from a person between 18 and 75 years old in good health. Material for sequencing was peripheral blood mononuclear cells. CDR3 protein: CSARDPGGGYTF. CDR3 bases read: TGCAGTGCTAGAGACCCCGGGGGGGGC.